One sample yielded the 20 T cell receptor beta chains listed below, sequenced in a study of blood T cell repertoires in COVID-19. The data were produced by immunoSEQ multiplex PCR, yet TCRdb's version contains in-frame clones alone and is incomplete. Of under 150,000 clones in the sample, about 84% were seen once. Sequencing used peripheral blood. Source of these receptors: a man aged 55 to 69 with active or convalescent COVID-19.

CDR3 sequence reads: CASSQGRTDTQYF. The CDR3 region has the DNA TGTGCCAGCAGCCAGGGGAGGACAGATACGCAGTATTTT. This chain connects TRBV3-1 (or the pseudogene TRBV3-2) to TRBJ2-3; possibly TRBD2 for D (6 bases). The CDR3 is 13 amino acids. V lost 3 bases and J lost 3, with 7 bases in between. Germline CDR1 is LGHDT and CDR2 is YNNKEL (reference sequence).

CDR3 coding DNA: TGTGCCAGCAGCCTGCGTCCCTGGACAGAGGGGAACACTGAAGCTTTCTTT. Its translation is CASSLRPWTEGNTEAFF. The rearrangement uses TRBV5-8 and TRBJ1-1, with D tentatively TRBD1 (6 bases). The CDR3 has 17 amino acids. V was pared by 4 bases and J by 1 base, with 20 bases between. The germline V gene has CDR1 SGHTS and CDR2 YDEGEE. The entire variable domain, with the rest obtained from reference TRBV5-8 and TRBJ1-1, is as follows: EAGVTQSPTHLIKTRGQQATLRCSPISGHTSVYWYQQALGLGLQFLLWYDEGEERNRGNFPPRFSGRQFPNYSSELNVNALELEDSALYLCASSLRPWTEGNTEAFFGQGTRLTVV.

This clone appeared a single time. V is TRBV5-6 and J is TRBJ2-3, with D uncertain. V dropped 0 bases and J dropped 2 bases, with 13 bases sitting between them. The CDR3 covers 16 residues. CDR1 and CDR2 from the germline V gene are SGHDT and YYEEEE. CDR3 coding DNA: TGTGCCAGCAGCTTGGTGTCCGCAGGCCTCACAGATACGCAGTATTTT. This translates into CASSLVSAGLTDTQYF.

The chain combines TRBV19 with TRBJ1-4; D remains unclear. V was cut by 10 bases and J by 5 bases, with 14 bases left in between. This CDR3 comprises 13 residues. Per germline, CDR1 LNHDA and CDR2 SQIVND (reference sequence). For the CDR3, the DNA is TGTGCCACCAGCCGGGGAGAGAATGAAAAACTGTTTTTT. Translation: CATSRGENEKLFF.

The chain uses TRBV3-1 (or the pseudogene TRBV3-2) and TRBJ1-1, with D perhaps TRBD1 (6 bases). The V end lost 0 bases, the J end lost 7 bases, and 9 bases lay between the germline ends. The CDR3 totals 13 residues. Germline V CDR1 and CDR2: LGHDT, YNNKEL (reference sequence). CDR3 protein: CASSQDPRGEAFF. CDR3 nucleotide sequence: TGTGCCAGCAGCCAAGACCCCAGGGGTGAAGCTTTCTTT.

The V call is TRBV29-1, the J call TRBJ2-1, with 16 bases that match TRBD2. CDR1 SQVTM and CDR2 ANQGSEA come from the germline V gene. J lost 9 bases, V lost 6 bases, and 11 bases had no gene match. CDR3 length equals 16 residues. In nucleotides, the CDR3 is TGCAGCGTCCCGGGGACTAGCGGGAGGGTAGACGGTGAGCAGTTCTTC. Amino acids: CSVPGTSGRVDGEQFF.

V is TRBV7-3 and J is TRBJ1-1, with a tentative D call TRBD1 (5 bases). This CDR3 is 13 amino acids long. In germline, CDR1 is SGHTA, CDR2 FQGTGA. Trimming took off 7 bases at V and 4 bases at J, with 13 bases between the two ends. CDR3 in amino acids: CASMAGRGTEAFF. Written as DNA, the CDR3 is TGTGCCAGCATGGCGGGAAGGGGCACTGAAGCTTTCTTT. Drawing the rest from reference TRBV7-3 and TRBJ1-1, the complete variable domain is GAGVSQTPSNKVTEKGKYVELRCDPISGHTALYWYRQSLGQGPEFLIYFQGTGAADDSGLPNDRFFAVRPEGSVSTLKIQRTERGDSAVYLCASMAGRGTEAFFGQGTRLTVV.

This clone appeared a single time. V usage is TRBV24-1 and J usage is TRBJ2-7; possible D gene TRBD1, 6 bases. The CDR3 has 14 amino acids. Looked up from germline, CDR1 is KGHDR and CDR2 is SFDVKD. Trimming pared 5 bases from V and 3 bases from J, leaving 13 bases between. The CDR3 reads CATSGSRGDYEQYF. DNA of the CDR3: TGTGCCACCAGTGGTTCCAGGGGAGACTACGAGCAGTACTTC.

V usage is TRBV19 and J usage is TRBJ2-5; weak D call: TRBD2 (6 bases). The CDR3 runs to 13 residues. V was clipped by 5 bases and J by 5 bases, with 12 bases between them. CDR1 and CDR2 (germline): LNHDA, SQIVND (reference sequence). This chain's CDR3 is CASSPRGRETQYF. The CDR3 region has the DNA TGTGCCAGTAGTCCCCGGGGGAGGGAGACCCAGTACTTC.

This chain links TRBV19 with TRBJ2-7; D unresolved. Trimming took 4 bases from V and 0 from J, leaving 4 bases between them. CDR1 LNHDA and CDR2 SQIVND come from the germline V gene (reference sequence). The CDR3 extends over 12 amino acids. This CDR3 is CASSSSSYEQYF. The CDR3 bases are TGTGCCAGTAGTAGTAGCTCCTACGAGCAGTACTTC.

The J gene is TRBJ2-3, the V gene TRBV4-3; 7 bases are shared with TRBD1. After removal of 4 bases from V and 1 base from J, the junction contained 5 bases not matched to a gene. The CDR3 covers 15 residues. Germline lookup yields CDR1 LGHNA and CDR2 YSLEER. CDR3 in DNA: TGCGCCAGCAGCCCAAGTGGACAGGGCACAGATACGCAGTATTTT. Its protein is CASSPSGQGTDTQYF.

The chain recombines TRBV19 with TRBJ1-2; D is possibly TRBD1 (6 bases). Deletions cut 3 bases from V and 0 bases from J, with 17 bases between. This CDR3 comprises 17 residues. Looked up from germline, CDR1 is LNHDA and CDR2 is SQIVND (reference sequence). The CDR3: CASSIQGTRLTNYGYTF. The CDR3 DNA is TGTGCCAGTAGTATTCAAGGGACACGACTCACTAACTATGGCTACACCTTC.

The rearrangement uses TRBV7-2 and TRBJ1-6; perhaps TRBD1 as D (6 bases). V lost 5 bases and J lost 10, with 18 bases in between. From germline, CDR1 is SGHTA and CDR2 FQGNSA. The CDR3 has 15 amino acids. The CDR3 reads CASSPEGGLASPLHF. CDR3 in DNA: TGTGCCAGCAGCCCCGAGGGGGGGCTAGCCTCACCCCTCCACTTT. Looking up the rest from reference TRBV7-2 and TRBJ1-6 gives the full variable domain: GAGVSQSPSNKVTEKGKDVELRCDPISGHTALYWYRQSLGQGLEFLIYFQGNSAPDKSGLPSDRFSAERTGGSVSTLTIQRTQQEDSAVYLCASSPEGGLASPLHFGNGTRLTVT.

The V gene is TRBV5-7, the J gene TRBJ2-1, with 8 positions matching TRBD2. Being an ORF, TRBV5-7 has a function that is uncertain. CDR3 size: 16 residues. Trimming removed 0 bases from V and 4 bases from J; junction bases left unmatched: 6. The CDR3 DNA follows: TGTGCCAGCAGCTTGGATAGTAGCGGGACTTACAATGAGCAGTTCTTC. Amino acids: CASSLDSSGTYNEQFF.

The chain couples TRBV2 to TRBJ2-4, with unresolved D. There are 15 residues in the CDR3. CDR1 is SNHLY, CDR2 FYNNEI, per germline. The V and J ends lost 6 bases and 9 bases respectively, with 21 bases between them. Here the CDR3 DNA reads TGTGCCAGCAGCCGGCCGGTGGGCCTCCATTTCATTCAGTACTTC. Protein product: CASSRPVGLHFIQYF.

The chain couples TRBV11-2 to TRBJ2-2, with TRBD2 identical over 7 bases. The CDR3 is 15 amino acids. V shed 5 bases, J shed 0 bases, and the junction held 3 bases outside the gene matches. The V gene's germline CDR1 is SGHAT and CDR2 FQNNGV. In DNA form, the CDR3 reads TGTGCCAGCAGCGTACTAGCGTCGAACACCGGGGAGCTGTTTTTT. This sequence encodes CASSVLASNTGELFF.

V and J are TRBV5-1 and TRBJ1-1; TRBD1 matches at 11 bases. Germline V gene data show CDR1 as SGHRS and CDR2 as YFSETQ. With 4 bases clipped from V and 4 bases from J, the junction kept 12 bases outside the gene matches. The CDR3 loop spans 17 amino acids. This chain's CDR3 is CASSRRTGGLVGTEAFF. CDR3 in DNA: TGCGCCAGCAGCAGACGGACAGGGGGCTTAGTCGGCACTGAAGCTTTCTTT.

The sample holds one count of this clone. The rearrangement uses TRBV24-1 and TRBJ1-2; TRBD1 matches 7 bases. V trimming: 2 bases; J trimming: 4 bases; junction bases outside the gene matches: 0. Germline-derived CDR1 and CDR2 are KGHDR and SFDVKD. There are 13 residues in the CDR3. This chain's CDR3 is CATSDWDSYGYTF. The CDR3 DNA sequence: TGTGCCACCAGTGATTGGGACAGCTATGGCTACACCTTC.

The gene calls are TRBV6-6 and TRBJ2-7; D might be TRBD1 (5 bases). The CDR3 is 16 residues long. Germline V gene sequence: CDR1 MNHNY, CDR2 SVGAGI (reference sequence). Trimming left V 5 bases short and J 2 bases short, with 19 bases between. The CDR3 loop is CASSPPWTNDPYEQYF. CDR3 nucleotide sequence: TGTGCCAGCAGTCCCCCCTGGACAAACGATCCCTACGAGCAGTACTTC.

The chain has TRBV10-3 and TRBJ2-1; TRBD1 matches 9 bases. V shed 10 bases, J shed 4 bases, and the junction held 2 bases outside the gene matches. CDR1 and CDR2 from the germline V gene are ENHRY and SYGVKD. The CDR3 spans 12 residues. CDR3 in amino acids: CANGQGYNEQFF. For the CDR3, the DNA is TGTGCCAACGGACAGGGGTACAATGAGCAGTTCTTC.